The present entry profiles one T cell receptor (beta chain) with its context. What it recognizes is unknown. One entry per CDR3 protein, without DNA, is what TCRdb gives after re-calling the 5' RACE reads. Recorded for this sample: some 99,000 distinct CDR3 sequences. The sample belongs to a study of monozygotic twins with inflammatory bowel disease. Study-wide findings and caveats: People with IBD had fewer clonotypes in common with others than healthy twins did, especially with disease activity.

CDR1 and CDR2 (germline): SGHRS, YFSETQ. This CDR3 is 16 amino acids long. This sequence originates from a human donor with ulcerative colitis or Crohn's disease, or a healthy co-twin of an affected twin (not recorded which). This rearrangement joins TRBV5-1 to TRBJ2-3; the D call of TRBD2 rests on TCRdb alone, since no DNA is present to check it. The material sequenced was blood. The CDR3 sequence is CASSLTSGSKADTQYF.